The rows below give T cell receptor beta chains drawn from one sample of a study of OX40 agonist ivuxolimab in advanced cancers. The data were produced by immunoSEQ multiplex PCR, yet TCRdb's version contains in-frame clones alone and is incomplete. The sample holds about 52,000 clones; 80% to 95% are singletons and the top ten take approximately 25%. The source material was CD4+ or CD8+ T cells sorted from blood, sampled in a trial of the OX40 agonist ivuxolimab. These receptors were taken from an adult with an advanced solid tumor such as melanoma, head and neck, liver or kidney cancer. The CDR3 runs from the conserved cysteine through the conserved F or W. The order of the fields is clone size, V gene, D gene, J gene, CDR3 DNA, CDR3 protein. The D gene is left open where the match is weak. Clone size, where shown, is once, few, many, or a class for clones that have expanded.

clone size: .; V gene: TRBV13; D gene: .; J gene: TRBJ2-5; CDR3 DNA: TGTGCCAGCAGCTTGTATAGGCAATTCCAAGAGACCCAGTACTTC; CDR3 protein: CASSLYRQFQETQYF
clone size: .; V gene: TRBV7-8; D gene: .; J gene: TRBJ2-7; CDR3 DNA: TGTGCCAGCAGCTTAGTAGGTTCCTCAGCCAGCTACGAGCAGTACTTC; CDR3 protein: CASSLVGSSASYEQYF
clone size: .; V gene: TRBV9; D gene: .; J gene: TRBJ2-1; CDR3 DNA: TGTGCCAGCAGCGTAGCGTCCTCCTACAATGAGCAGTTCTTC; CDR3 protein: CASSVASSYNEQFF
clone size: .; V gene: TRBV19; D gene: TRBD2; J gene: TRBJ2-3; CDR3 DNA: TGTGCCAGTAGCCCTTCCGAACCCGGACTAGCGGGAGCGGGTTTT; CDR3 protein: CASSPSEPGLAGAGF
clone size: .; V gene: TRBV6-5; D gene: .; J gene: TRBJ1-5; CDR3 DNA: TGTGCCAGCAGTAGATATAGCAATCAGCCCCAGCATTTT; CDR3 protein: CASSRYSNQPQHF
clone size: .; V gene: TRBV4-3; D gene: .; J gene: TRBJ2-7; CDR3 DNA: TGCGCCAGCAGCCAAAGCCCGGCGGGCGGGAACGAGCAGTACTTC; CDR3 protein: CASSQSPAGGNEQYF
clone size: .; V gene: TRBV12-2; D gene: .; J gene: TRBJ2-5; CDR3 DNA: TGTGCAAGTCGCTTAGCGGGGCCATGGACCGGGCCCAGACCCCGAGATACCCAAGAGACCCAGTACTTC; CDR3 protein: CASRLAGPWTGPRPRDTQETQYF
clone size: .; V gene: TRBV27; D gene: .; J gene: TRBJ2-1; CDR3 DNA: TGTGCCAGCAGTCAACTGAGCTCCTACAATGAGCAGTTCTTC; CDR3 protein: CASSQLSSYNEQFF
clone size: .; V gene: TRBV4-3; D gene: TRBD2; J gene: TRBJ2-7; CDR3 DNA: TGCGCCAGCAGCCAAGGGGAGGGCCCCTACGAGCAGTACTTC; CDR3 protein: CASSQGEGPYEQYF
clone size: .; V gene: TRBV9; D gene: TRBD2; J gene: TRBJ2-1; CDR3 DNA: TGTGCCAGCAGCGATACCGGGACTAGCGGGACGAGCTCCTACAATGAGCAGTTCTTC; CDR3 protein: CASSDTGTSGTSSYNEQFF
clone size: .; V gene: TRBV9; D gene: TRBD1; J gene: TRBJ2-7; CDR3 DNA: TGTGCCAGCAGCTTCGGGACAGGCTACGAGCAGTACTTC; CDR3 protein: CASSFGTGYEQYF
clone size: .; V gene: TRBV7-6; D gene: .; J gene: TRBJ2-7; CDR3 DNA: TGTGCCAGCAGCTTAAGGGTCTCGAATCGGTACGAGCAGTACTTC; CDR3 protein: CASSLRVSNRYEQYF
clone size: few; V gene: TRBV5-1; D gene: TRBD2; J gene: TRBJ2-1; CDR3 DNA: TGCGCCAGCAGCTTGGATTGGACTAGCGGATACAATGAGCAGTTCTTC; CDR3 protein: CASSLDWTSGYNEQFF
clone size: .; V gene: TRBV5-4; D gene: TRBD1; J gene: TRBJ2-1; CDR3 DNA: TGTGCCAGCAGCAGAGACAGGGGGGAAGGCAATGAGCAGTTCTTC; CDR3 protein: CASSRDRGEGNEQFF
clone size: .; V gene: TRBV30; D gene: .; J gene: TRBJ1-2; CDR3 DNA: TGTGCCTGGATCATCACGGACACCAGGGGCTATGGCTACACCTTC; CDR3 protein: CAWIITDTRGYGYTF
clone size: .; V gene: TRBV13; D gene: .; J gene: TRBJ1-2; CDR3 DNA: TGTGCCAGCAGCTTCGTGGCCGAAATCGGGGATGGCTACACCTTC; CDR3 protein: CASSFVAEIGDGYTF
clone size: .; V gene: TRBV6-6; D gene: .; J gene: TRBJ2-7; CDR3 DNA: TGTGCCAGCAGCCGACAGATCAGCTCTGGCGAGCAGTACTTC; CDR3 protein: CASSRQISSGEQYF
clone size: .; V gene: TRBV19; D gene: .; J gene: TRBJ1-5; CDR3 DNA: TGTGCCAGTAATCCACCGGGGGGTAGCAATCAGCCCCAGCATTTT; CDR3 protein: CASNPPGGSNQPQHF
clone size: .; V gene: TRBV14; D gene: TRBD1; J gene: TRBJ2-1; CDR3 DNA: TGTGCCAGCAGCCTTGGGACAGGGGGAGCCTTCTACAATGAGCAGTTCTTC; CDR3 protein: CASSLGTGGAFYNEQFF
clone size: .; V gene: TRBV11-3; D gene: TRBD1; J gene: TRBJ2-1; CDR3 DNA: TGTGCCAGCAGCTTAAGACAGGGGCCTACCTACAATGAGCAGTTCTTC; CDR3 protein: CASSLRQGPTYNEQFF
clone size: .; V gene: TRBV6-5; D gene: .; J gene: TRBJ1-4; CDR3 DNA: TGTGCCAGCAGTTACTCGATCGGGGGGGAGTCTGAAAAACTGTTTTTT; CDR3 protein: CASSYSIGGESEKLFF
clone size: .; V gene: TRBV27; D gene: .; J gene: TRBJ2-7; CDR3 DNA: TGTGCCAGCAGTTTAAGCCCAGGGTCCTCCTACGAGCAGTACTTC; CDR3 protein: CASSLSPGSSYEQYF
clone size: .; V gene: TRBV19; D gene: TRBD2; J gene: TRBJ2-1; CDR3 DNA: TGTGCCAGTAGTATTGCTAGCGGGTTCTACAATGAGCAGTTCTTC; CDR3 protein: CASSIASGFYNEQFF
clone size: .; V gene: TRBV5-1; D gene: .; J gene: TRBJ1-5; CDR3 DNA: TGCGCCAGCAGCTTGCAGTTCGGGACGGAGCCCCAGCATTTT; CDR3 protein: CASSLQFGTEPQHF
clone size: once; V gene: TRBV9; D gene: .; J gene: TRBJ2-1; CDR3 DNA: TGTGCCAGCAGCGTATACGGCGGGATCGTATCCAATGAGCAGTTCTTC; CDR3 protein: CASSVYGGIVSNEQFF
clone size: .; V gene: TRBV11-2; D gene: .; J gene: TRBJ2-7; CDR3 DNA: TGTGCCAGCAGCTTAGGACAGTTTGCCTACGAGCAGTACTTC; CDR3 protein: CASSLGQFAYEQYF
clone size: .; V gene: TRBV7-9; D gene: .; J gene: TRBJ2-3; CDR3 DNA: TGTGCCAGCACCCAGCGGCCCCGGTCGCATTTT; CDR3 protein: CASTQRPRSHF
clone size: .; V gene: TRBV28; D gene: .; J gene: TRBJ2-1; CDR3 DNA: TGTGCCAGCAGACAAAGCTCCTACAATGAGCAGTTCTTC; CDR3 protein: CASRQSSYNEQFF
clone size: .; V gene: TRBV9; D gene: TRBD1; J gene: TRBJ2-7; CDR3 DNA: TGTGCCAGCAGCCTTGGACAGGGCCCCTACGAGCAGTACTTC; CDR3 protein: CASSLGQGPYEQYF
clone size: .; V gene: TRBV19; D gene: .; J gene: TRBJ1-1; CDR3 DNA: TGTGCCAGTAGTATCATAGGTCGGAACACTGAAGCTTTCTTT; CDR3 protein: CASSIIGRNTEAFF
clone size: .; V gene: TRBV19; D gene: .; J gene: TRBJ1-2; CDR3 DNA: TGTGCCAGTACGAGGGGGAGCTATGGCTACACCTTC; CDR3 protein: CASTRGSYGYTF
clone size: .; V gene: TRBV7-3; D gene: .; J gene: TRBJ2-1; CDR3 DNA: TGTGCCAGCAGCTTAGACCGGGTTGGGGGCAATGAGCAGTTCTTC; CDR3 protein: CASSLDRVGGNEQFF
clone size: once; V gene: TRBV28; D gene: TRBD2; J gene: TRBJ2-3; CDR3 DNA: TGTGCCAGCAGTTCCTCCGGGAGACTAGCGGTTTTGGATACGCAGTATTTT; CDR3 protein: CASSSSGRLAVLDTQYF
clone size: medium-sized; V gene: TRBV6-4; D gene: TRBD2; J gene: TRBJ2-3; CDR3 DNA: TGTGCCAGCAGTGAGCTAGCGGACACAGATACGCAGTATTTT; CDR3 protein: CASSELADTDTQYF
clone size: once; V gene: TRBV11-2; D gene: .; J gene: TRBJ2-2; CDR3 DNA: TGTGCCAGCAGCTTAGTTACGAGGGGGAGCGGGGAGCTGTTTTTT; CDR3 protein: CASSLVTRGSGELFF
clone size: .; V gene: TRBV28; D gene: .; J gene: TRBJ2-7; CDR3 DNA: TGTGCCAGCAGTTACTACTCGCGGCCGAGGGAGCAGTACTTC; CDR3 protein: CASSYYSRPREQYF
clone size: medium-sized; V gene: TRBV6-4; D gene: TRBD2; J gene: TRBJ2-2; CDR3 DNA: TGTGCCAGCAGTGACACTAGCGGGAGCACCGGGGAGCTGTTTTTT; CDR3 protein: CASSDTSGSTGELFF
clone size: .; V gene: TRBV6-5; D gene: TRBD2; J gene: TRBJ2-1; CDR3 DNA: TGTGCCAGCAGTCTAAGCGGGAGCTCGATCGGTGAGCAGTTCTTC; CDR3 protein: CASSLSGSSIGEQFF
clone size: once; V gene: TRBV21-1; D gene: .; J gene: TRBJ2-4; CDR3 DNA: TGTGCCAGCAGCAGGCCGCATGCCAAAAACATTCAGTACTTC; CDR3 protein: CASSRPHAKNIQYF
clone size: .; V gene: TRBV7-9; D gene: .; J gene: TRBJ2-1; CDR3 DNA: TGTGCCAGCAGCTTAGATTCGGGGACCTCCTACAATGAGCAGTTCTTC; CDR3 protein: CASSLDSGTSYNEQFF
clone size: .; V gene: TRBV15; D gene: .; J gene: TRBJ2-3; CDR3 DNA: TGTGCCACCAGCGGAATATTTGGGGTGGGACCAGATACGCAGTATTTT; CDR3 protein: CATSGIFGVGPDTQYF
clone size: once; V gene: TRBV5-6; D gene: .; J gene: TRBJ2-3; CDR3 DNA: TGTGCCAGCAGCTTGGGCGGCGTACGGTATTTT; CDR3 protein: CASSLGGVRYF
clone size: .; V gene: TRBV15; D gene: .; J gene: TRBJ2-5; CDR3 DNA: TGTGCCACCAGCCCCTGGCGGGACTTACAAGAGACCCAGTACTTC; CDR3 protein: CATSPWRDLQETQYF
clone size: .; V gene: TRBV9; D gene: .; J gene: TRBJ2-3; CDR3 DNA: TGTGCCAGCAGCCCAGGAGGGGCTCCTGATACGCAGTATTTT; CDR3 protein: CASSPGGAPDTQYF
clone size: .; V gene: TRBV11-2; D gene: .; J gene: TRBJ2-1; CDR3 DNA: TGTGCCAGCACTCCAGAACGCGCAGGGTACAATGAGCAGTTCTTC; CDR3 protein: CASTPERAGYNEQFF
clone size: .; V gene: TRBV27; D gene: TRBD2; J gene: TRBJ2-7; CDR3 DNA: TGTGCCAGCAGTTGGACCCTAGCGGGGGAGCAGTACTTC; CDR3 protein: CASSWTLAGEQYF
clone size: .; V gene: TRBV28; D gene: .; J gene: TRBJ1-2; CDR3 DNA: TGTGCCAGCAGTTTAATTACAGCTAATAACTATGGCTACACCTTC; CDR3 protein: CASSLITANNYGYTF
clone size: .; V gene: TRBV11-2; D gene: .; J gene: TRBJ2-2; CDR3 DNA: TGTGCCAGCAGCCTCGGGGAGCTGTTTTTT; CDR3 protein: CASSLGELFF
clone size: once; V gene: TRBV11-3; D gene: .; J gene: TRBJ1-2; CDR3 DNA: TGTGCCAGCAGCTTACCGGGCGGCTATGGCTACACCTTC; CDR3 protein: CASSLPGGYGYTF
clone size: .; V gene: TRBV9; D gene: .; J gene: TRBJ1-1; CDR3 DNA: TGTGCCAGCAGCCCCTCGACAGGTCACCCCTCCCCGTTCTTT; CDR3 protein: CASSPSTGHPSPFF
clone size: .; V gene: TRBV28; D gene: TRBD2; J gene: TRBJ2-1; CDR3 DNA: TGTGCCAGCAGTGTGACTAGCGGGGTCTACAATGAGCAGTTCTTC; CDR3 protein: CASSVTSGVYNEQFF
clone size: .; V gene: TRBV11-2; D gene: .; J gene: TRBJ2-7; CDR3 DNA: TGTGCCAGCAGCTTCCCTATCTTTACAGGGGAGGGGTACTACGAGCAGTACTTC; CDR3 protein: CASSFPIFTGEGYYEQYF
clone size: .; V gene: TRBV28; D gene: TRBD2; J gene: TRBJ2-7; CDR3 DNA: TGTGCCAGCCGTGGGGGGAGGGGCGTGGCCGAGCAGTACTTC; CDR3 protein: CASRGGRGVAEQYF
clone size: .; V gene: TRBV27; D gene: .; J gene: TRBJ2-1; CDR3 DNA: TGTGCCAGCAGTTTAAGCAGGGTCAATGAGCAGTTCTTC; CDR3 protein: CASSLSRVNEQFF